This T cell receptor beta chain stems from a study of blood T cells in healthy people across ages. Whole-study context: Every two T cells gave about one barcoded beta molecule via template switching. Study-wide points: Older individuals had lower TCR beta diversity per million T cells (the decline was roughly linear).

Through a sample-barcoded 5' primer and a J-beta primer mix, a second PCR was run for about 6 to 12 cycles. CDR3-containing paired-end reads numbering at least 2.5 million came from each sample. In TCRdb, the 5' RACE reads were re-called with MiXCR into one record per CDR3 protein. This sample carries about 1.6 million distinct CDR3 sequences, 34% of them seen once, and the ten largest clones take approximately 11%. The CDR3 has 13 residues. Germline V gene lookup returns CDR1 DFQATT and CDR2 SNEGSKA (reference sequence). The V and J ends lost 5 bases and 3 bases, in that order; junction bases with no gene match: 5. The draw of peripheral blood yielded approximately 11 milliliters from each donor. As for this clonotype: Antigen: not known.

The chain recombines TRBV20-1 with TRBJ1-2; 8 positions agree with TRBD1. Sequenced input: blood. This receptor was taken from a woman aged 25-40 years in good health. The CDR3 DNA is TGCAGTGCTTCCCCGACAGGGGACTATGGCTACACCTTC. Amino acid sequence: CSASPTGDYGYTF.